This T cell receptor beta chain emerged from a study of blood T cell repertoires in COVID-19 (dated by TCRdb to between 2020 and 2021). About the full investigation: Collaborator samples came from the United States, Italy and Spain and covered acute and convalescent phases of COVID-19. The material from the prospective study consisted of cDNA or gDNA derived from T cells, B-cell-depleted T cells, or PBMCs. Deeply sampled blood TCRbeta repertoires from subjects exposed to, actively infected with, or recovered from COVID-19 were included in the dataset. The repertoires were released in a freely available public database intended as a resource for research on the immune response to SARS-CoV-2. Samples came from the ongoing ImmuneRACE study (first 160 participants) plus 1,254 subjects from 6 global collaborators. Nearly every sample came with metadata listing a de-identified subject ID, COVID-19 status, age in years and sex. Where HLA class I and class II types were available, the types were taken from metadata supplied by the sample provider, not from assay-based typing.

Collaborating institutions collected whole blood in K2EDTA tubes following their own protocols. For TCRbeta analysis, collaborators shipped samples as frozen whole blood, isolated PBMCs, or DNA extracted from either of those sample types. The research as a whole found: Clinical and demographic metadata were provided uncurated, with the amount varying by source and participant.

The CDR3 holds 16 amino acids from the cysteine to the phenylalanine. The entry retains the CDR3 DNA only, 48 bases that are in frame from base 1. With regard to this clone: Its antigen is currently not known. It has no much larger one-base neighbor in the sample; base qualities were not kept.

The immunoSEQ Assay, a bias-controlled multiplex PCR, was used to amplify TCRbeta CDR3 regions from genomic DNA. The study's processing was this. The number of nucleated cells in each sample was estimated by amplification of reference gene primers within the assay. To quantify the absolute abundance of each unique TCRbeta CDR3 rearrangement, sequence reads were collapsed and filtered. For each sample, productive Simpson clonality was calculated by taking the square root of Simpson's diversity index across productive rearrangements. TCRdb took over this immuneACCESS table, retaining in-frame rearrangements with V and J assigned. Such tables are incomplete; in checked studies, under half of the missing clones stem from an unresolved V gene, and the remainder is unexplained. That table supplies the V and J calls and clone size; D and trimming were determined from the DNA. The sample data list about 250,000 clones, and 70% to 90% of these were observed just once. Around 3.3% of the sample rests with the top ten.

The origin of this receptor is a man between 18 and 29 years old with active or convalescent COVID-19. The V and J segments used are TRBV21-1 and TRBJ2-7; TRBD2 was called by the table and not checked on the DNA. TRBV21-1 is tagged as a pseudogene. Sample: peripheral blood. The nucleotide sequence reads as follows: TGTGCCAGCAGCAAACGGGTTAGCCAACACACGGGGGAGCAGTACTTC. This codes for CASSKRVSQHTGEQYF.